The present T cell receptor beta chain was sequenced within a study of low-dose radiotherapy and immunotherapy resistance in tumors. Described time point: before trial treatment. Treatment combined nivolumab, ipilimumab, aspirin, low-dose cyclophosphamide and low-dose radiotherapy in a dose-escalation trial. This clonotype was counted only a few times. TRAV- and TRBV-specific primers primed first-strand cDNA, covering alpha and beta chains. The TCRs were subjected to amplification over about 20 PCR cycles employing a constant-region primer in conjunction with a V-primer adapter. TCRdb analysed the reads with MiXCR anew, one entry per CDR3 protein. The table records about 82,000 distinct CDR3 sequences, around 18% of them present only once. Deletions cut 3 bases from V and 4 bases from J, with 8 bases between. The CDR3 has 12 residues. Germline-derived CDR1 and CDR2 are SQVTM and ANQGSEA.

The chain couples TRBV29-1 to TRBJ2-3; D gene uncertain. The receptor comes from a male donor with prostate cancer. The sample in question was PBMCs, obtained before treatment. In DNA form, the CDR3 reads TGCAGCGTTGAGGCAGGCGCAGATACGCAGTATTTT. Its protein is CSVEAGADTQYF.